This T cell receptor beta chain was profiled in a study of blood T cells in healthy people across ages. The germline CDR1 and CDR2 sequences are DFQATT and SNEGSKA (reference sequence). The CDR3 is made up of 15 amino acids. With a J-beta primer mix and a sample-barcoded 5' primer, a second PCR ran about 7 to 12 cycles. TCRdb fed the 5' RACE reads into MiXCR, producing one record per CDR3 protein. The sample has 1 million or so distinct CDR3 sequences, 45% seen once. This clonotype was sampled from a woman aged 55 to 70 in good health. Material for sequencing was blood. This sequence joins TRBV20-1 and TRBJ2-5, with 9 bases aligning to TRBD2. Judging by the DNA end, TRBJ2-7 fits better; the J call may be wrong. This CDR3 is CSARDGLAGPYEQYF. The CDR3 DNA follows: TGCAGTGCTAGAGATGGGCTAGCGGGGCCCTACGAGCAGTACTTC.